One and the same sample provided the 5 T cell receptor beta chains below, sequenced in a study of cytomegalovirus exposure and HLA in healthy donors. Data came from immunoSEQ multiplex PCR; TCRdb stores just in-frame clones and leaves some out. In the table there are around 63,000 clones, around 89% of which are singletons. Sequencing was done on a sample of PBMCs. The receptors derive from a woman under 30 in good health and CMV-seronegative.

This clone is a singleton in its sample. The chain employs TRBV6-5 and TRBJ2-7, with 10 nucleotides matching TRBD2. The CDR3 is 16 amino acids. V dropped 4 bases and J dropped 4; count of bases not matched to a gene: 10. Looked up from germline, CDR1 is MNHEY and CDR2 is SVGAGI. The CDR3, as DNA: TGTGCCAGCAGTTCAAACCGTCTAGCGGGGGAATACGAGCAGTACTTC. Amino acids: CASSSNRLAGEYEQYF.

The chain combines TRBV19 with TRBJ1-5; TRBD1 aligns across 8 bases. Germline CDR1 and CDR2: LNHDA and SQIVND (reference sequence). The CDR3 runs 15 residues. Trimming took 7 bases from V and 6 from J; bases not matched to a gene: 11. The CDR3 DNA reads as TGTGCCAGTAACGCAGGGGGCCTTTTCAGTCAGCCCCAGCATTTT. Protein product: CASNAGGLFSQPQHF.

The chain combines TRBV5-4 with TRBJ2-5, with D possibly being TRBD2 (6 bases). The CDR3 runs 13 residues. CDR1 is SGHNT and CDR2 is YYREEE in the germline V gene (reference sequence). V was cut by 3 bases and J by 4 bases, with 10 bases left in between. In nucleotides, the CDR3 is TGTGCCAGCAGCTCACTAGCCCGAGAGACCCAGTACTTC. Amino acid sequence: CASSSLARETQYF.

This rearrangement joins TRBV27 to TRBJ2-1; the match to TRBD2 covers 13 bases. V shed 5 bases and J 7 bases; nucleotides not matched to a gene: 8. Germline CDR1 is MNHEY and CDR2 is SMNVEV (reference sequence). The CDR3 length is 16 residues. The CDR3 region is CASSRKLAGGLNEQFF. CDR3 DNA: TGTGCCAGCAGTAGAAAACTAGCGGGGGGGCTTAATGAGCAGTTCTTC.

The genes are TRBV4-2 and TRBJ2-1; maybe TRBD2 (6 bases). The CDR3 is 16 amino acids. V was trimmed by 0 bases and J by 6 bases, leaving 15 bases between them. From germline, CDR1 is LGHNA and CDR2 YNFKEQ. The DNA for the CDR3 is TGTGCCAGCAGCCAAGATTCGCGGGGCCCCAGCAATGAGCAGTTCTTC. This codes for CASSQDSRGPSNEQFF.